Below, 10 T cell receptor beta chains from the same sample are listed, as sequenced in a study of blood T cell repertoires in COVID-19. The table came from immunoSEQ multiplex PCR; TCRdb's copy has only in-frame clones and leaves some out. This sample has hundreds of thousands of clones, with 80% found just once. Sequencing was carried out using PBMCs or T cells enriched from blood (not recorded which). The receptors here all came from a man in his thirties or forties with acute COVID-19.

This chain connects TRBV5-1 to TRBJ2-5; D call uncertain. Germline values: CDR1 SGHRS, CDR2 YFSETQ. Trimming pared 2 bases from V and 2 bases from J, leaving 7 bases between. This CDR3 is 13 amino acids long. CDR3 sequence reads: CASSFTGQETQYF. For the CDR3, the DNA is TGCGCCAGCAGCTTTACGGGTCAAGAGACCCAGTACTTC.

The rearrangement links TRBV5-1 to TRBJ1-1; the D is unclear. Trimming removed 2 bases from V and 1 base from J, with 9 bases in between. Germline CDR1 reads SGHRS; CDR2 reads YFSETQ. This CDR3 region has 14 residues. In DNA form, the CDR3 reads TGCGCCAGCAGCTTAACAGCACAGAACACTGAAGCTTTCTTT. Translated: CASSLTAQNTEAFF.

Many counts were recorded for this clone. The genes are TRBV18 and TRBJ1-5, with TRBD1 as a possible D gene (5 bases). The CDR3 totals 15 residues. CDR1 is KGHSH, CDR2 LQKENI, per germline. Trimming shortened V by 6 bases and J by 0 bases, and 12 bases separated the two germline ends. The chain's CDR3 is CASSLSGDSNQPQHF. DNA of the CDR3: TGTGCCAGCTCTCTGTCGGGGGATAGCAATCAGCCCCAGCATTTT.

V usage is TRBV9 and J usage is TRBJ2-7; the match to TRBD2 covers 9 bases. There are 15 residues in the CDR3. V lost 1 base to trimming and J lost 5 bases; unmatched junction nucleotides: 7. Per germline, CDR1 SGDLS and CDR2 YYNGEE. The CDR3: CASSVRPAGGDEQYF. CDR3 bases: TGTGCCAGCAGCGTACGGCCAGCGGGGGGAGACGAGCAGTACTTC.

J is TRBJ2-1 and V is TRBV11-2, with 9 nucleotides matching TRBD1. V was pared by 5 bases and J by 3 bases, with 5 bases of the junction left unmatched. Germline CDR1 SGHAT, CDR2 FQNNGV. The CDR3 extends over 15 amino acids. In DNA form, the CDR3 reads TGTGCCAGCAGCCTGGGACAGGGAAACTACAATGAGCAGTTCTTC. Its translation: CASSLGQGNYNEQFF.

The genes are TRBV21-1 and TRBJ1-5. TRBV21-1 corresponds to a pseudogene. This CDR3 comprises 15 residues. The CDR3 nucleotides are TGTGCCAGCAGCAAAGCGACGGACTACAATCAGCCCCAGCATTTT. This gives the protein CASSKATDYNQPQHF.

V gene TRBV5-6 combines with J gene TRBJ2-5; 7 nucleotides agree with TRBD2. This CDR3 region has 15 residues. Germline lookup yields CDR1 SGHDT and CDR2 YYEEEE. The junction had 7 bases not matched to a gene; V was cut back by 0 bases and J by 5 bases. CDR3 in amino acids: CASSLGLAAGETQYF. The CDR3 bases are TGTGCCAGCAGCTTGGGACTAGCAGCGGGGGAGACCCAGTACTTC.

The CDR3: CASSRGNAEAFF. DNA of the CDR3: TGTGCCAGCAGCAGAGGTAATGCTGAAGCTTTCTTT. The gene calls are TRBV12-3 or TRBV12-4 and TRBJ1-1, with unresolved D. Trimming took 6 bases from V and 6 from J, leaving 11 bases between them. The length of the CDR3 is 12 residues.

V usage is TRBV3-1 (or the pseudogene TRBV3-2) and J usage is TRBJ1-2; the D gene is possibly TRBD1 (6 bases). The CDR3 totals 13 residues. Trimming removed 8 bases from V and 8 bases from J, with 18 bases in between. Germline CDR1 reads LGHDT; CDR2 reads YNNKEL (reference sequence). The CDR3 here is CASQGFSSGGYTF. For the CDR3, the DNA is TGTGCCAGCCAGGGGTTCTCCTCAGGGGGCTACACCTTC.

The chain employs TRBV14 and TRBJ2-7, with D maybe TRBD1 (6 bases). The CDR3 contains 16 residues. The germline gives CDR1 SGHDN, CDR2 FVKESK. Deletions cut 0 bases from V and 2 bases from J, with 14 bases between. CDR3 amino acids: CASSQELQGPPYEQYF. In DNA, the CDR3 is TGTGCCAGCAGCCAAGAGCTACAGGGCCCCCCCTACGAGCAGTACTTC. The full variable domain, completed using reference TRBV14 and TRBJ2-7, is EAGVTQFPSHSVIEKGQTVTLRCDPISGHDNLYWYRRVMGKEIKFLLHFVKESKQDESGMPNNRFLAERTGGTYSTLKVQPAELEDSGVYFCASSQELQGPPYEQYFGPGTRLTVT.